Below are 19 T cell receptor beta chains sequenced from a single sample in a study of T cell responses to AZD1222 COVID-19 vaccine. The repertoire was sequenced with immunoSEQ multiplex PCR; TCRdb's copy has only in-frame clones and lacks some. Among roughly 77,000 clones listed, more than 90% were seen once. The sample in question was peripheral blood, obtained 28 days after the second AZD1222 dose. These receptors were obtained from an adult who received the AZD1222 COVID-19 vaccine.

This chain uses TRBV3-1 (or the pseudogene TRBV3-2) with TRBJ2-5; TRBD2 aligns across 7 bases. The germline V gene encodes CDR1 LGHDT and CDR2 YNNKEL (reference sequence). Trimming took 0 bases from V and 5 from J; bases not matched to a gene: 6. This CDR3 has 15 amino acids. The CDR3 DNA reads TGTGCCAGCAGCCAAGACCCAGCGGGGACTGAGACCCAGTACTTC. Translated: CASSQDPAGTETQYF.

CDR3 in amino acids: CASSLWGDYEQYF. The CDR3 DNA sequence: TGTGCCAGCAGTTTATGGGGAGATTACGAGCAGTACTTC. This chain connects TRBV28 to TRBJ2-7; D possibly corresponds to TRBD2 (5 bases). This CDR3 comprises 13 residues. The V and J ends lost 0 bases and 4 bases respectively, with 7 bases between them. CDR1 MDHEN and CDR2 SYDVKM come from the germline V gene.

The chain uses TRBV9 and TRBJ2-5; TRBD2 matches 8 bases. The CDR3 spans 17 residues. Germline V lookup: CDR1 SGDLS, CDR2 YYNGEE. Losses at the gene ends were 4 bases for V and 2 bases for J; bases not matched to a gene: 13. The CDR3 loop reads CASSPRLTSGFQETQYF. Written as DNA, the CDR3 is TGTGCCAGCAGCCCCCGTTTAACTAGCGGATTTCAAGAGACCCAGTACTTC.

V is TRBV5-1 and J is TRBJ1-2; D possibly corresponds to TRBD1 (5 bases). The CDR3 loop spans 18 amino acids. V was shortened by 4 bases and J by 7 bases, with 29 bases between the two germline ends. In germline, CDR1 is SGHRS, CDR2 YFSETQ. The CDR3 region is CASSRDFYDPKVPIGYTF. The CDR3 nucleotides are TGCGCCAGCAGCCGGGACTTTTATGATCCTAAGGTCCCTATTGGCTACACCTTC.

CDR3 bases: TGTGCCAGTAGTGATACAGGATTCTATGGCTACACCTTC. Translation: CASSDTGFYGYTF. This chain joins TRBV19 and TRBJ1-2; the D gene is possibly TRBD1 (5 bases). The germline gives CDR1 LNHDA, CDR2 SQIVND (reference sequence). V was clipped by 5 bases and J by 4 bases, with 11 bases between them. The CDR3 loop spans 13 amino acids.

The chain carries TRBV9 and TRBJ2-4; D gene uncertain. Looked up from germline, CDR1 is SGDLS and CDR2 is YYNGEE. Trimming removed 0 bases at V and 5 bases at J, with 9 bases between. The CDR3 loop spans 14 amino acids. Written as DNA, the CDR3 is TGTGCCAGCAGCGTAGGACTGCTCGAAAACATTCAGTACTTC. It is translated as CASSVGLLENIQYF. The full variable domain, with the rest looked up from reference TRBV9 and TRBJ2-4, is DSGVTQTPKHLITATGQRVTLRCSPRSGDLSVYWYQQSLDQGLQFLIQYYNGEERAKGNILERFSAQQFPDLHSELNLSSLELGDSALYFCASSVGLLENIQYFGAGTRLSVL.

The chain couples TRBV5-1 to TRBJ2-1; no clear D. With 0 bases removed from V and 2 bases from J, the gap between germline ends came to 9 bases. Germline V gene lookup returns CDR1 SGHRS and CDR2 YFSETQ. The CDR3 loop spans 15 amino acids. CDR3 sequence: CASSLDGATYNEQFF. Here the CDR3 DNA reads TGCGCCAGCAGCTTGGATGGAGCTACCTACAATGAGCAGTTCTTC.

The chain carries TRBV19 and TRBJ1-5; 10 positions match TRBD1. Unmatched junction bases numbered 0, after V lost 3 bases and J lost 1 base. The CDR3 sequence is 15 residues long. Per germline, CDR1 LNHDA and CDR2 SQIVND (reference sequence). The CDR3 protein is CASSMGQGSNQPQHF. CDR3 nucleotide sequence: TGTGCCAGTAGTATGGGACAGGGGAGCAATCAGCCCCAGCATTTT.

The J gene is TRBJ1-5, the V gene TRBV6-5, with D possibly being TRBD1 (5 bases). CDR1 and CDR2 from the germline V gene are MNHEY and SVGAGI. The CDR3 extends over 16 amino acids. V lost 0 bases and J 6 bases, leaving 15 bases between the germline ends. The CDR3 nucleotides are TGTGCCAGCAGTTACTCCTCCAACTCCGGGGGTCAGCCCCAGCATTTT. This sequence encodes CASSYSSNSGGQPQHF.

This chain joins TRBV19 and TRBJ2-6; D not resolved. V lost 5 bases, J lost 5 bases, and 7 bases lay in between. Germline V gene data show CDR1 as LNHDA and CDR2 as SQIVND (reference sequence). This CDR3 comprises 13 residues. CDR3 DNA sequence: TGTGCCAGTAGTGCACTTCGGGCCAACGTCCTGACTTTC. This encodes CASSALRANVLTF.

The chain is built from TRBV5-1 and TRBJ2-5, with 7 bases matching TRBD2. The CDR3 contains 18 residues. Per the germline V gene, CDR1 is SGHRS and CDR2 is YFSETQ. V shed 4 bases, J shed 5 bases, and the junction held 20 bases outside the gene matches. As DNA, the CDR3 is TGCGCCAGCAGCCCCCTAGGAGCGGGAATGTTGGGTAGGGAGACCCAGTACTTC. The encoded protein is CASSPLGAGMLGRETQYF.

The chain employs TRBV3-1 (or the pseudogene TRBV3-2) and TRBJ2-1, with 8 bases matching TRBD2. The CDR3 loop spans 18 amino acids. V lost 4 bases to trimming and J lost 0 bases; unmatched junction nucleotides: 11. CDR1 LGHDT and CDR2 YNNKEL come from the germline V gene (reference sequence). This CDR3 is CASSPTTSGKSSYNEQFF. Here the CDR3 DNA reads TGTGCCAGCAGCCCTACTACTAGCGGTAAGAGCTCCTACAATGAGCAGTTCTTC.

This sequence joins TRBV5-8 and TRBJ2-7; D call uncertain. The V gene's germline CDR1 is SGHTS and CDR2 YDEGEE. The CDR3 runs 14 residues. Trimming left V 4 bases short and J 0 bases short, with 11 bases between. CDR3 in amino acids: CASSRLQSSYEQYF. The CDR3 DNA reads TGTGCCAGCAGCCGACTTCAGAGCTCCTACGAGCAGTACTTC.

CDR3 in DNA: TGTGCCAGCGGTGTTGGAGGTCGGACAGGGTGGTTCGGGGAGCTGTTTTTT. The encoded protein is CASGVGGRTGWFGELFF. The J gene is TRBJ2-2, the V gene TRBV28, with 8 nucleotides matching TRBD1. The germline V gene encodes CDR1 MDHEN and CDR2 SYDVKM. This CDR3 spans 17 amino acids. The V segment lost 8 bases and the J segment 7 bases; nucleotides outside the gene matches: 18.

The rearrangement links TRBV30 to TRBJ2-7, with 9 bases matching TRBD2. The CDR3 has 13 amino acids. The trim removed 5 bases at V and 5 bases at J, leaving 7 bases unmatched. Germline V gene data show CDR1 as GTSNPN and CDR2 as SVGIG (reference sequence). The CDR3 reads CAWQLAGWNEQYF. The CDR3 DNA sequence: TGTGCCTGGCAACTAGCGGGCTGGAACGAGCAGTACTTC.

In its sample, this clone was seen once. CDR3 protein: CASRAETQFF. In nucleotides, the CDR3 is TGTGCCAGCAGGGCTGAGACTCAGTTCTTC. V and J are TRBV28 and TRBJ2-1; D unclear. In germline, CDR1 is MDHEN, CDR2 SYDVKM. CDR3 size: 10 residues. Trimming left V 6 bases short and J 13 bases short, with 10 bases between.

This clone has only one observation. The V call is TRBV2, the J call TRBJ1-1; D unclear. The CDR3 length is 13 residues. Trimming took off 5 bases at V and 2 bases at J, with 9 bases between the two ends. Germline V gene data show CDR1 as SNHLY and CDR2 as FYNNEI. This CDR3 reads CASSTWGNTEAFF. The CDR3 DNA sequence: TGTGCCAGCAGTACCTGGGGAAACACTGAAGCTTTCTTT.

V usage is TRBV25-1 and J usage is TRBJ2-7; D possibly corresponds to TRBD2 (6 bases). The CDR3 runs 12 residues. The V gene lost 8 bases and the J gene lost 6 bases, with 14 bases spanning the gap. CDR1 is MGHDK and CDR2 is SYGVNS in the germline V gene. The CDR3 reads CASGRGSIEQYF. In nucleotides, the CDR3 is TGTGCCAGCGGGCGGGGCTCGATCGAGCAGTACTTC.

The chain has TRBV18 and TRBJ1-2, with D possibly being TRBD1 (5 bases). The CDR3 covers 12 residues. V was pared by 0 bases and J by 8 bases, with 7 bases between. Germline assignment: CDR1 KGHSH and CDR2 LQKENI. The CDR3 reads CASSPPEGGYTF. Written as DNA, the CDR3 is TGTGCCAGCTCACCACCGGAGGGGGGCTACACCTTC.